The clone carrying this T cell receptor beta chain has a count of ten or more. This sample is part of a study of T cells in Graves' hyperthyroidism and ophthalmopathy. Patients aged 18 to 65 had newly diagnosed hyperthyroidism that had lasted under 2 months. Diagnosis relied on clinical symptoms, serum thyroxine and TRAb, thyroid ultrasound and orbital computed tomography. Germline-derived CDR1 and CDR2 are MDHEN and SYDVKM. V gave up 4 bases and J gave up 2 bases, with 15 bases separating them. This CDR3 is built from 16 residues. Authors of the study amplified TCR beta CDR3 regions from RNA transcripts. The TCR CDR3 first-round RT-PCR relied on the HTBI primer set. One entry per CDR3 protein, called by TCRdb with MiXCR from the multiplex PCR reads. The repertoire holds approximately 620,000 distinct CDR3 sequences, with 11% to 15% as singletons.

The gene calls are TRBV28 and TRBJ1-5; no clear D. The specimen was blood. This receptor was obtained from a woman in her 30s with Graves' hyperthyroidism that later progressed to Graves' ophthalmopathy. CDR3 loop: CASSSFRALGNQPQHF. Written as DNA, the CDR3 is TGTGCCAGCAGTTCCTTTCGGGCCCTTGGCAATCAGCCCCAGCATTTT. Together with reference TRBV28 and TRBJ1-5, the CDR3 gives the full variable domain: DVKVTQSSRYLVKRTGEKVFLECVQDMDHENMFWYRQDPGLGLRLIYFSYDVKMKEKGDIPEGYSVSREKKERFSLILESASTNQTSMYLCASSSFRALGNQPQHFGDGTRLSIL.